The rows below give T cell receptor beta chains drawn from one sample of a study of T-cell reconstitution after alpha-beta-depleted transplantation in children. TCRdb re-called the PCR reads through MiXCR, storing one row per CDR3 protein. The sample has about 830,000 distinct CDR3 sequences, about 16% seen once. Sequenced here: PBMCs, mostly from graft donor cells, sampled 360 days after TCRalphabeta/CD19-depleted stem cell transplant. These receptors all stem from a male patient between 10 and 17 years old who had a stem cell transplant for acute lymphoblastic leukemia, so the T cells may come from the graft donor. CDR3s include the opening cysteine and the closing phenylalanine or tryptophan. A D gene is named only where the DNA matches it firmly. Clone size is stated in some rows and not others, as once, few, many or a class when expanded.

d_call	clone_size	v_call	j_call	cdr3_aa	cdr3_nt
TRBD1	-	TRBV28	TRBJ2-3	CASRPQGARTDTQYF	TGTGCCAGCAGGCCACAGGGGGCCCGCACAGATACGCAGTATTTT
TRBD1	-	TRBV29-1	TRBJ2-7	CSAGPGTGPQEQYF	TGCAGCGCTGGTCCAGGGACAGGGCCTCAGGAGCAGTACTTC
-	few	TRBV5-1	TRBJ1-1	CASSLGSIRGNTEAFF	TGCGCCAGCAGCTTGGGGTCAATAAGAGGGAACACTGAAGCTTTCTTT
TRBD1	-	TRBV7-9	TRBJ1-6	CASSLRQGWDSPLHF	TGTGCCAGCAGCTTAAGACAGGGGTGGGATTCACCCCTCCACTTT
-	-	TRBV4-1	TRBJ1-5	CASSKEGVQPQHF	TGCGCCAGCAGCAAAGAAGGCGTACAGCCCCAGCATTTT
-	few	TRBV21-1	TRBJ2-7	CASMAHGNRKLYEQYF	TGTGCCAGCATGGCCCATGGGAACCGGAAACTCTACGAGCAGTACTTC
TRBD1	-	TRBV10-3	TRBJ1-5	CAISESPGTGNQPQHF	TGTGCCATCAGTGAGAGCCCCGGGACAGGGAATCAGCCCCAGCATTTT
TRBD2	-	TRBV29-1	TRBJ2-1	CSVEGWGGRDNEQFF	TGCAGCGTTGAAGGCTGGGGGGGGAGGGACAATGAGCAGTTCTTC
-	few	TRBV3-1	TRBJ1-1	CAVTGMNTEAFF	TGTGCTGTGACAGGTATGAACACTGAAGCTTTCTTT
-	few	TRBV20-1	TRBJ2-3	CSATGVRTDTQYF	TGCAGTGCTACGGGAGTTAGGACAGATACGCAGTATTTT
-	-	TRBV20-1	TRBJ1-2	CSARELRGNYGYTF	TGCAGTGCTAGAGAGCTCAGGGGAAACTATGGCTACACCTTC
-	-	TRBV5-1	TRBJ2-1	CASSLTLVGVYNEQFF	TGCGCCAGCAGCTTAACGCTAGTAGGGGTGTACAATGAGCAGTTCTTC
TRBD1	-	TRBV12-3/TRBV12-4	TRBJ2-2	CASTPTDRGRNTGELFF	TGTGCCAGCACCCCAACAGACAGGGGGAGGAACACCGGGGAGCTGTTTTTT
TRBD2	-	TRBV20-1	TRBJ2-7	CSARGRGGRGEQYF	TGCAGTGCTAGAGGACGGGGTGGGAGGGGCGAGCAGTACTTC
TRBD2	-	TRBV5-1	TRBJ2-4	CASSAGLAGEDIQYF	TGCGCCAGCAGCGCGGGACTAGCGGGCGAGGACATTCAGTACTTC
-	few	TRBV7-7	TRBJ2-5	CASSLWSEETQYF	TGTGCCAGCAGCTTATGGAGTGAAGAGACCCAGTACTTC
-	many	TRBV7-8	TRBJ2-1	CASSFPDRYNEQFF	TGTGCCAGCAGCTTTCCAGACAGATACAATGAGCAGTTCTTC
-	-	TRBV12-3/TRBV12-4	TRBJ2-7	CASSFVQGVWQYF	TGTGCCAGCAGTTTTGTACAGGGAGTATGGCAGTACTTC
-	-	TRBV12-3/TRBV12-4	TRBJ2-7	CASSFEGWEQYF	TGTGCCAGCAGTTTCGAGGGTTGGGAGCAGTACTTC
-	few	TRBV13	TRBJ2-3	CASSFRGGGADTQYF	TGTGCCAGCAGCTTCCGGGGAGGGGGGGCAGATACGCAGTATTTT
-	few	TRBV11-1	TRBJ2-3	CASSEVGGPTDTQYF	TGTGCCAGCAGCGAGGTCGGCGGGCCCACAGATACGCAGTATTTT
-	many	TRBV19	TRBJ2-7	CASSMDPHRVSYEQYF	TGTGCCAGTAGTATGGACCCCCACAGGGTCTCCTACGAGCAGTACTTC
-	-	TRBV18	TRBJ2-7	CASSPLGGEQYF	TGTGCCAGCAGCCCGCTTGGGGGCGAGCAGTACTTC
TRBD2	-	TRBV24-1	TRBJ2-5	CATRRFSGKETQYF	TGTGCCACCAGGAGATTTAGCGGGAAAGAGACCCAGTACTTC
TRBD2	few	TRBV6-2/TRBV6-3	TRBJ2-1	CASSYGLALNEQFF	TGTGCCAGCAGTTACGGACTAGCCCTCAATGAGCAGTTCTTC
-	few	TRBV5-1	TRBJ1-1	CASRRDGTGTEAFF	TGCGCCAGCAGACGGGACGGGACGGGCACTGAAGCTTTCTTT
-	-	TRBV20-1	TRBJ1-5	CSARAWNQDGQPQHF	TGCAGTGCTAGAGCTTGGAACCAGGATGGCCAGCCCCAGCATTTT
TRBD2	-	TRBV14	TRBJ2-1	CASSETSGNYNEQFF	TGTGCCAGCAGCGAGACTAGCGGAAACTACAATGAGCAGTTCTTC
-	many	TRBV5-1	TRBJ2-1	CASSLVSGGEQFF	TGCGCCAGCAGCTTGGTTTCGGGGGGCGAGCAGTTCTTC
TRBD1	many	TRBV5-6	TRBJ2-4	CASSLVEVRGNIQYF	TGTGCCAGCAGCTTGGTTGAGGTCAGGGGGAACATTCAGTACTTC
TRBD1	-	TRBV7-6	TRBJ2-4	CASSPRTGLAKNIQYF	TGTGCCAGCAGCCCGAGGACAGGTCTAGCCAAAAACATTCAGTACTTC
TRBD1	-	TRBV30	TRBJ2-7	CAWRDRGVYEQYF	TGTGCCTGGAGGGACAGGGGTGTGTACGAGCAGTACTTC
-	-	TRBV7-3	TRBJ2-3	CASTEGLASSTDTQYF	TGTGCCAGCACCGAGGGACTGGCCTCTAGCACAGATACGCAGTATTTT
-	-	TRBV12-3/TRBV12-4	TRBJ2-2	CASKGSGTKLTGELFF	TGTGCCAGCAAGGGGTCCGGGACAAAATTGACCGGGGAGCTGTTTTTT
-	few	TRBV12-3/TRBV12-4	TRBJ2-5	CASMLSGETQYF	TGTGCCAGCATGCTATCGGGGGAGACCCAGTACTTC
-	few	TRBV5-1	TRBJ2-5	CASSSASRETQYF	TGCGCCAGCAGTTCCGCCTCGAGGGAGACCCAGTACTTC
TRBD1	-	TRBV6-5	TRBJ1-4	CASSYIGTEGMGKLFF	TGTGCCAGCAGTTACATTGGGACAGAGGGTATGGGAAAACTGTTTTTT
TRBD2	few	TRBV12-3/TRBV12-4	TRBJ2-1	CASSLMGRGGHNEQFF	TGTGCCAGCAGTTTAATGGGGAGGGGAGGGCACAATGAGCAGTTCTTC
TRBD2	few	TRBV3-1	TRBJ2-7	CASSIRLAGHEQYF	TGTGCCAGCAGCATAAGACTAGCGGGTCACGAGCAGTACTTC
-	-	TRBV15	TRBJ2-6	CATSRDLPRTPLGAGANVLTF	TGTGCCACCAGCAGAGATCTCCCACGGACACCTTTGGGGGCTGGGGCCAACGTCCTGACTTTC
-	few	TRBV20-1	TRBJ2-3	CSATSPGHTDTQYF	TGCAGTGCTACCTCGCCGGGACACACAGATACGCAGTATTTT
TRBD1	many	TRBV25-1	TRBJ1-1	CAIRTKQGATVEAFF	TGTGCCATCCGGACGAAACAGGGGGCGACTGTTGAAGCTTTCTTT
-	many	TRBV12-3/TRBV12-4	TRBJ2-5	CASSRREETQYF	TGTGCCAGCAGCCGCAGGGAAGAGACCCAGTACTTC
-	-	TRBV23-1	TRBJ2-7	CASNTGNEQYF	TGCGCCAGCAACACAGGGAACGAGCAGTACTTC
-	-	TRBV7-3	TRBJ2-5	CASSLGGVGQETQYF	TGTGCCAGCAGCTTAGGAGGGGTAGGGCAAGAGACCCAGTACTTC